Listed below are T cell receptor beta chains from one sample, sequenced in a study of cytomegalovirus exposure and HLA in healthy donors. The data were produced by immunoSEQ multiplex PCR, yet TCRdb's version contains in-frame clones alone and is incomplete. Of 60,000 to 75,000 clones in the sample, 74% were seen once. The sequenced material came from PBMCs. These receptors all stem from a woman aged 60-75 years in good health and CMV-seropositive. The CDR3 runs from the conserved cysteine through the conserved F or W. Each record gives: J gene, V gene, D gene, clone size, CDR3 protein, CDR3 DNA. D genes are given only for firm matches. Clone size appears in some rows only: once, few, many, or a class for an expanded clone.

J gene: TRBJ1-2; V gene: TRBV6-1; D gene: -; clone size: -; CDR3 protein: CASSEDRYQGYTF; CDR3 DNA: TGTGCCAGCAGTGAAGATCGGTACCAAGGCTACACCTTC
J gene: TRBJ2-3; V gene: TRBV10-1; D gene: TRBD2; clone size: once; CDR3 protein: CASSDMSGGATSTQYF; CDR3 DNA: TGCGCCAGCAGTGATATGAGCGGGGGGGCTACCAGCACGCAGTATTTT
J gene: TRBJ1-6; V gene: TRBV7-9; D gene: -; clone size: -; CDR3 protein: CASSLYDRSPLHF; CDR3 DNA: TGTGCCAGCAGCTTGTACGACAGATCACCCCTCCACTTT
J gene: TRBJ2-4; V gene: TRBV5-6; D gene: TRBD1; clone size: once; CDR3 protein: CASSPYRDRGPKNIQYF; CDR3 DNA: TGTGCCAGCAGCCCTTACCGGGACAGGGGACCCAAAAACATTCAGTACTTC
J gene: TRBJ2-7; V gene: TRBV7-8; D gene: -; clone size: -; CDR3 protein: CASSLPGTTHDEQYF; CDR3 DNA: TGTGCCAGCAGTTTGCCCGGGACAACTCACGACGAGCAGTACTTC
J gene: TRBJ2-1; V gene: TRBV9; D gene: -; clone size: many; CDR3 protein: CASSVEGGFYNEQFF; CDR3 DNA: TGTGCCAGCAGCGTAGAGGGGGGGTTCTACAATGAGCAGTTCTTC
J gene: TRBJ2-1; V gene: TRBV29-1; D gene: TRBD1; clone size: -; CDR3 protein: CSVPQGVEQFF; CDR3 DNA: TGCAGCGTCCCCCAGGGGGTTGAGCAGTTCTTC
J gene: TRBJ1-1; V gene: TRBV5-1; D gene: TRBD1; clone size: -; CDR3 protein: CASSPRQGEAFF; CDR3 DNA: TGCGCCAGCAGCCCGAGACAGGGGGAAGCTTTCTTT
J gene: TRBJ1-5; V gene: TRBV28; D gene: -; clone size: -; CDR3 protein: CASSIMGGGDGQPQHF; CDR3 DNA: TGTGCCAGCAGCATCATGGGCGGGGGCGATGGTCAGCCCCAGCATTTT
J gene: TRBJ1-4; V gene: TRBV11-3; D gene: TRBD1; clone size: -; CDR3 protein: CASSLPGQDEKLFF; CDR3 DNA: TGTGCCAGCAGCCTGCCGGGACAGGATGAAAAACTGTTTTTT
J gene: TRBJ2-1; V gene: TRBV6-1; D gene: -; clone size: -; CDR3 protein: CASIAGGAQYNEQFF; CDR3 DNA: TGTGCCAGCATCGCAGGAGGGGCTCAGTACAATGAGCAGTTCTTC
J gene: TRBJ2-5; V gene: TRBV5-1; D gene: TRBD2; clone size: -; CDR3 protein: CASSLGLRESALRETQYF; CDR3 DNA: TGCGCCAGCAGCTTGGGTCTGCGGGAGTCGGCCTTGAGGGAGACCCAGTACTTC
J gene: TRBJ1-1; V gene: TRBV5-4; D gene: -; clone size: -; CDR3 protein: CASSSDRWNTEAFF; CDR3 DNA: TGTGCCAGCAGCTCCGACAGATGGAACACTGAAGCTTTCTTT
J gene: TRBJ1-2; V gene: TRBV6-5; D gene: TRBD1; clone size: -; CDR3 protein: CASSYGGGLAYGYTF; CDR3 DNA: TGTGCCAGCAGTTACGGAGGGGGCCTTGCCTATGGCTACACCTTC
J gene: TRBJ1-1; V gene: TRBV27; D gene: TRBD1; clone size: -; CDR3 protein: CASRMDRAIGTEAFF; CDR3 DNA: TGTGCCAGCAGGATGGACAGGGCGATTGGCACTGAAGCTTTCTTT
J gene: TRBJ1-3; V gene: TRBV11-2; D gene: -; clone size: -; CDR3 protein: CASSPDLGRFGNTVYF; CDR3 DNA: TGTGCCAGCAGCCCCGACTTAGGCCGGTTCGGAAACACCGTATATTTT
J gene: TRBJ1-4; V gene: TRBV10-3; D gene: -; clone size: once; CDR3 protein: CAICGTEARGEKLFF; CDR3 DNA: TGTGCCATCTGCGGGACCGAGGCACGGGGCGAAAAACTGTTTTTT
J gene: TRBJ2-2; V gene: TRBV5-6; D gene: -; clone size: -; CDR3 protein: CASSLPIGELFF; CDR3 DNA: TGTGCCAGCAGCCTCCCTATCGGGGAGCTGTTTTTT
J gene: TRBJ1-1; V gene: TRBV5-5; D gene: -; clone size: -; CDR3 protein: CASSLAQGYTEAFF; CDR3 DNA: TGTGCCAGCAGCTTGGCCCAGGGGTATACTGAAGCTTTCTTT
J gene: TRBJ1-1; V gene: TRBV30; D gene: -; clone size: -; CDR3 protein: CAWSVPGRKNTEAFF; CDR3 DNA: TGTGCCTGGAGTGTACCAGGGCGCAAGAACACTGAAGCTTTCTTT
J gene: TRBJ2-3; V gene: TRBV5-1; D gene: TRBD1; clone size: -; CDR3 protein: CASSWKTGGTDTQYF; CDR3 DNA: TGCGCCAGCAGCTGGAAGACAGGGGGCACAGATACGCAGTATTTT
J gene: TRBJ2-5; V gene: TRBV5-1; D gene: TRBD2; clone size: -; CDR3 protein: CASSSRLAGGETQYF; CDR3 DNA: TGCGCCAGCAGCAGCCGACTAGCGGGAGGGGAGACCCAGTACTTC
J gene: TRBJ2-2; V gene: TRBV5-4; D gene: TRBD2; clone size: -; CDR3 protein: CASSLGLANTGELFF; CDR3 DNA: TGTGCCAGCAGCTTGGGACTAGCAAACACCGGGGAGCTGTTTTTT
J gene: TRBJ2-5; V gene: TRBV29-1; D gene: -; clone size: -; CDR3 protein: CSVARGQETQYF; CDR3 DNA: TGCAGCGTTGCTAGGGGTCAAGAGACCCAGTACTTC
J gene: TRBJ1-3; V gene: TRBV30; D gene: TRBD1; clone size: -; CDR3 protein: CAWSADRGLGNTIYF; CDR3 DNA: TGTGCCTGGAGTGCGGACAGGGGGCTGGGAAACACCATATATTTT
J gene: TRBJ2-5; V gene: TRBV29-1; D gene: TRBD2; clone size: -; CDR3 protein: CSVVPAGGIRRGETQYF; CDR3 DNA: TGCAGCGTTGTGCCCGCGGGAGGAATACGTCGGGGGGAGACCCAGTACTTC
J gene: TRBJ2-5; V gene: TRBV4-1; D gene: -; clone size: once; CDR3 protein: CASSQGSEGPLRKTQYF; CDR3 DNA: TGCGCCAGCAGCCAAGGTTCAGAGGGCCCCCTCCGGAAGACCCAGTACTTC
J gene: TRBJ2-7; V gene: TRBV6-1; D gene: -; clone size: -; CDR3 protein: CASSETGTYEQYF; CDR3 DNA: TGTGCCAGCAGTGAGACAGGAACCTACGAGCAGTACTTC
J gene: TRBJ1-5; V gene: TRBV19; D gene: -; clone size: -; CDR3 protein: CASSITGGSNQPQHF; CDR3 DNA: TGTGCCAGTAGTATAACAGGTGGAAGCAATCAGCCCCAGCATTTT
J gene: TRBJ1-5; V gene: TRBV30; D gene: -; clone size: -; CDR3 protein: CAWSVRARGNQPQHF; CDR3 DNA: TGTGCCTGGAGTGTCAGGGCGCGGGGGAATCAGCCCCAGCATTTT
J gene: TRBJ1-3; V gene: TRBV23-1; D gene: -; clone size: once; CDR3 protein: CASRDTPPGRGNTIYF; CDR3 DNA: TGCGCCAGCCGGGACACACCGCCGGGGCGTGGAAACACCATATATTTT
J gene: TRBJ2-7; V gene: TRBV6-5; D gene: -; clone size: -; CDR3 protein: CASSPRTNYEQYF; CDR3 DNA: TGTGCCAGCAGTCCGCGGACAAACTACGAGCAGTACTTC
J gene: TRBJ2-3; V gene: TRBV5-1; D gene: TRBD1; clone size: few; CDR3 protein: CASSPGQGYRTDTQYF; CDR3 DNA: TGCGCCAGCAGCCCCGGACAGGGATATCGCACAGATACGCAGTATTTT
J gene: TRBJ1-6; V gene: TRBV7-6; D gene: TRBD1; clone size: -; CDR3 protein: CASRLTGGNNSPLHF; CDR3 DNA: TGTGCCAGCAGACTCACAGGGGGCAATAATTCACCCCTCCACTTT
J gene: TRBJ1-6; V gene: TRBV10-2; D gene: -; clone size: -; CDR3 protein: CASRTTGEDSPLHF; CDR3 DNA: TGCGCCAGCAGAACTACGGGAGAGGATTCACCCCTCCACTTT
J gene: TRBJ1-2; V gene: TRBV7-9; D gene: -; clone size: -; CDR3 protein: CASSSRGNDYGYTF; CDR3 DNA: TGTGCCAGCAGCTCAAGGGGGAACGACTATGGCTACACCTTC
J gene: TRBJ2-1; V gene: TRBV15; D gene: TRBD2; clone size: -; CDR3 protein: CATSSGLAVYNEQFF; CDR3 DNA: TGTGCCACCAGCTCTGGACTAGCGGTCTACAATGAGCAGTTCTTC
J gene: TRBJ1-2; V gene: TRBV5-6; D gene: -; clone size: once; CDR3 protein: CASSRARAAQGGYTF; CDR3 DNA: TGTGCCAGCAGCAGGGCCCGGGCCGCCCAGGGCGGCTACACCTTC
J gene: TRBJ2-2; V gene: TRBV10-3; D gene: -; clone size: -; CDR3 protein: CAISGGVTGELFF; CDR3 DNA: TGTGCCATCAGTGGCGGGGTGACCGGGGAGCTGTTTTTT
J gene: TRBJ2-3; V gene: TRBV19; D gene: -; clone size: -; CDR3 protein: CASRNSGLDTQYF; CDR3 DNA: TGTGCCAGTAGAAACAGCGGCCTAGATACGCAGTATTTT
J gene: TRBJ2-1; V gene: TRBV7-8; D gene: TRBD1; clone size: -; CDR3 protein: CASSISGTGGAGQFF; CDR3 DNA: TGTGCCAGCAGCATCTCCGGGACAGGGGGCGCCGGGCAGTTCTTC
J gene: TRBJ1-1; V gene: TRBV5-1; D gene: -; clone size: -; CDR3 protein: CASSPQKTGSTEAFF; CDR3 DNA: TGCGCCAGCAGCCCCCAAAAAACAGGGAGCACTGAAGCTTTCTTT
J gene: TRBJ1-6; V gene: TRBV4-2; D gene: -; clone size: once; CDR3 protein: CASSQEDTRAPTLHF; CDR3 DNA: TGTGCCAGCAGCCAAGAAGATACCCGAGCTCCTACCCTCCACTTT
J gene: TRBJ1-2; V gene: TRBV10-3; D gene: -; clone size: few; CDR3 protein: CAISDTGNGYTF; CDR3 DNA: TGTGCCATCAGTGATACAGGGAACGGCTACACCTTC
J gene: TRBJ2-4; V gene: TRBV5-1; D gene: TRBD1; clone size: -; CDR3 protein: CASSPGDRADIQYF; CDR3 DNA: TGCGCCAGCAGCCCAGGGGACAGGGCGGACATTCAGTACTTC
J gene: TRBJ1-3; V gene: TRBV6-5; D gene: -; clone size: -; CDR3 protein: CASSLTGSGNTIYF; CDR3 DNA: TGTGCCAGCAGTTTGACAGGCTCTGGAAACACCATATATTTT
J gene: TRBJ2-2; V gene: TRBV10-1; D gene: -; clone size: -; CDR3 protein: CASSETVGELFF; CDR3 DNA: TGCGCCAGCAGTGAGACGGTCGGGGAGCTGTTTTTT
J gene: TRBJ2-7; V gene: TRBV5-8; D gene: TRBD1; clone size: -; CDR3 protein: CASSFRDRGLEQYF; CDR3 DNA: TGTGCCAGCAGCTTCCGGGACAGGGGGCTCGAGCAGTACTTC
J gene: TRBJ1-2; V gene: TRBV15; D gene: TRBD1; clone size: -; CDR3 protein: CATSRDQGVDGYTF; CDR3 DNA: TGTGCCACCAGCAGAGATCAGGGGGTAGATGGCTACACCTTC
J gene: TRBJ1-3; V gene: TRBV18; D gene: TRBD1; clone size: -; CDR3 protein: CASSLLDRENTIYF; CDR3 DNA: TGTGCCAGCTCACTTCTCGACAGGGAGAACACCATATATTTT
J gene: TRBJ2-5; V gene: TRBV9; D gene: TRBD2; clone size: -; CDR3 protein: CASNTGTSGQETQYF; CDR3 DNA: TGTGCCAGTAACACCGGGACTAGCGGGCAAGAGACCCAGTACTTC
J gene: TRBJ1-1; V gene: TRBV5-6; D gene: TRBD1; clone size: -; CDR3 protein: CASRGTGQLVNTEAFF; CDR3 DNA: TGTGCCAGCAGGGGGACAGGGCAATTAGTGAACACTGAAGCTTTCTTT
J gene: TRBJ1-1; V gene: TRBV20-1; D gene: -; clone size: -; CDR3 protein: CSAPEYTEAFF; CDR3 DNA: TGCAGTGCTCCGGAGTACACTGAAGCTTTCTTT